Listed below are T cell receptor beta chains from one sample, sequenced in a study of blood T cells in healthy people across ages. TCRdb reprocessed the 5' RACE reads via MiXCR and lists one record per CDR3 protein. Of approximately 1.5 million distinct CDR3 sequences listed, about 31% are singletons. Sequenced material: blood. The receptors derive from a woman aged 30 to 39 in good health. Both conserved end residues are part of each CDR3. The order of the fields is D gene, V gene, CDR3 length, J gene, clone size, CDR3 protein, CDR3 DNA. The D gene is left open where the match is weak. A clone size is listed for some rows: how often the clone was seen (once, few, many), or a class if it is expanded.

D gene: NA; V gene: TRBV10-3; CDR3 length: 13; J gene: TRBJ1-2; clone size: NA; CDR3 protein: CAISAGEVYGYTF; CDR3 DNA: TGTGCCATCAGTGCTGGGGAGGTCTATGGCTACACCTTC
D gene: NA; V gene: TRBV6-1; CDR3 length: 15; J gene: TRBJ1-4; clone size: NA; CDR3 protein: CAHGRGAWSNEKLFF; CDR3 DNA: TGTGCCCATGGGAGGGGTGCGTGGTCTAATGAAAAACTGTTTTTT
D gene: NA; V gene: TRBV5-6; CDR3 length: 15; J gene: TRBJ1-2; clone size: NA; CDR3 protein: CASSLVSGQRDGYTF; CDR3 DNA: TGTGCCAGCAGCCTCGTGTCCGGACAGAGAGATGGCTACACCTTC
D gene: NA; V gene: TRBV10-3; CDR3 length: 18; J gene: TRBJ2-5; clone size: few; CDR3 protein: CAISAGRPGVRGQETQYF; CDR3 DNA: TGTGCCATCAGTGCCGGACGTCCAGGAGTTAGGGGGCAAGAGACCCAGTACTTC
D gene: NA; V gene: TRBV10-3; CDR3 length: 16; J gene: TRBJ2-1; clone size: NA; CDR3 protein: CAISAGSLLSYNEQFF; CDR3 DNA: TGTGCCATCAGTGCTGGCTCTCTCCTCTCCTACAATGAGCAGTTCTTC
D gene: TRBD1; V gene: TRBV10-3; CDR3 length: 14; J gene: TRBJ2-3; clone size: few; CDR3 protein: CATFRQGPTDTQYF; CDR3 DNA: TGTGCCACCTTCAGACAGGGCCCTACAGATACGCAGTATTTT
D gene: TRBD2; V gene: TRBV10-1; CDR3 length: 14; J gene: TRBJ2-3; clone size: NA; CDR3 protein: CASSETGLANTQYF; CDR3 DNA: TGCGCCAGCAGTGAGACCGGACTAGCGAATACGCAGTATTTT
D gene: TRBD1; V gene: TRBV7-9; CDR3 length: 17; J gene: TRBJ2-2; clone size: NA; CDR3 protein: CASSSTDRGKVTGELFF; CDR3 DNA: TGTGCCAGCAGCTCAACCGACAGGGGGAAGGTCACCGGGGAGCTGTTTTTT
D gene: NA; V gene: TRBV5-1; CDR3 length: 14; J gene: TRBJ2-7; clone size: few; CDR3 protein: CASSTGTALYEQYF; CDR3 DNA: TGCGCCAGCAGTACCGGGACGGCGTTATACGAGCAGTACTTC
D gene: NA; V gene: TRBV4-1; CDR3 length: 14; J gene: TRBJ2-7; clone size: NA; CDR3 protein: CASSPYSTSYEQYF; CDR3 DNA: TGCGCCAGCAGCCCATATAGCACCTCCTACGAGCAGTACTTC
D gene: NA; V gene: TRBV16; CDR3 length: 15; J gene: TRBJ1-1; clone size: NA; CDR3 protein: CASSQSIRVNTEAFF; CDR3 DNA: TGTGCCAGCAGCCAATCGATTAGGGTGAACACTGAAGCTTTCTTT
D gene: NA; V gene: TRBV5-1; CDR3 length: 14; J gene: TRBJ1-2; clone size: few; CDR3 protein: CASSLGAEPIGYTF; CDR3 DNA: TGCGCCAGCAGCTTGGGGGCAGAACCTATCGGCTACACCTTC
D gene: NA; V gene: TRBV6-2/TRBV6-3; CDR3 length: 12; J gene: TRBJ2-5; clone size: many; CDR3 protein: CASRSSGETQYF; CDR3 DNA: TGTGCCAGCAGGTCCTCGGGGGAGACCCAGTACTTC
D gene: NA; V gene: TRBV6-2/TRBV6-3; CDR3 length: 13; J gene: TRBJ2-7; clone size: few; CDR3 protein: CASSYAGFHEQYF; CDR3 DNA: TGTGCCAGCAGTTACGCAGGGTTCCACGAGCAGTACTTC
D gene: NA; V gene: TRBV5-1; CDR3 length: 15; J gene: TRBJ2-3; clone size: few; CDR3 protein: CASRWRGESTDTQYF; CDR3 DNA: TGCGCCAGCAGATGGAGGGGCGAGTCCACAGATACGCAGTATTTT
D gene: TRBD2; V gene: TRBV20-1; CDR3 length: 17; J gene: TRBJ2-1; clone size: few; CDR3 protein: CSARDDGSGRASGEQFF; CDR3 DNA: TGCAGTGCTAGAGATGATGGTAGCGGGAGGGCCTCGGGGGAGCAGTTCTTC
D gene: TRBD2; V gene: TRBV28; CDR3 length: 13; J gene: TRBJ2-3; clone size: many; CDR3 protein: CASSPGGVDTQYF; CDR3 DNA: TGTGCCAGCAGTCCGGGGGGGGTAGATACGCAGTATTTT
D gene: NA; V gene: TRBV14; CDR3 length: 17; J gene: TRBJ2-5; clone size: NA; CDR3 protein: CASSQDMGTPGKETQYF; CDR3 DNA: TGTGCCAGCAGCCAAGATATGGGGACACCCGGGAAGGAGACCCAGTACTTC
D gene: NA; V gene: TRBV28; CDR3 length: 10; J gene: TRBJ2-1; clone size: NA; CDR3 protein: CAAGEGEQFF; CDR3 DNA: TGTGCCGCGGGTGAGGGTGAGCAGTTCTTC
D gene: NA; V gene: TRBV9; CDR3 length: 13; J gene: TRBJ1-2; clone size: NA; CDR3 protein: CASSVADHYGYTF; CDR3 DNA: TGTGCCAGCAGCGTAGCAGATCACTATGGCTACACCTTC
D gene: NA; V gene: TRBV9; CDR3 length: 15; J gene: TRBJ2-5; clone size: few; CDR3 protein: CASSVAAGPRETQYF; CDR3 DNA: TGTGCCAGCAGCGTAGCTGCGGGGCCCAGGGAGACCCAGTACTTC
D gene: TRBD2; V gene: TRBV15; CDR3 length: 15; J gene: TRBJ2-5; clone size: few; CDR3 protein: CATSRDLSGAETQYF; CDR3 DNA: TGTGCCACCAGCAGAGACCTTAGCGGGGCGGAGACCCAGTACTTC
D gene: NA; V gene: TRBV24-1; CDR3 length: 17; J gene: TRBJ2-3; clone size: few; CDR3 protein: CATSDPTAVGGADTQYF; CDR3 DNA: TGTGCCACCAGTGACCCGACAGCCGTAGGAGGTGCAGATACGCAGTATTTT
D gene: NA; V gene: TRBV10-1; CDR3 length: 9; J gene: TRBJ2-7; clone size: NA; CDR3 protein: CASKRTEHF; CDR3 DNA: TGCGCCAGCAAAAGGACAGAACACTTC
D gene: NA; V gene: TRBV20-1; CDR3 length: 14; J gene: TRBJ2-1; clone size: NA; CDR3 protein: CSATRGELYNEQFF; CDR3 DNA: TGCAGTGCCACACGGGGCGAGCTGTACAATGAGCAGTTCTTC
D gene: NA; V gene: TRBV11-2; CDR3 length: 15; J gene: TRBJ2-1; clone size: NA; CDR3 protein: CASSPSEGYYNEQFF; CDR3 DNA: TGTGCCAGCAGTCCAAGTGAGGGGTACTACAATGAGCAGTTCTTC
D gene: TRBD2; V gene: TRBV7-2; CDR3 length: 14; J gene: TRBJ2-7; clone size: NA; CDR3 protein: CASSLGGGVGEQYF; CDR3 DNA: TGTGCCAGCAGCTTAGGGGGAGGGGTAGGCGAGCAGTACTTC
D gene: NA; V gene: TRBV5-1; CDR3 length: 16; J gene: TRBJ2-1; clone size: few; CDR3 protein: CASSPAAGTLGNEQFF; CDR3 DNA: TGCGCCAGCAGTCCCGCAGCGGGGACACTAGGCAATGAGCAGTTCTTC
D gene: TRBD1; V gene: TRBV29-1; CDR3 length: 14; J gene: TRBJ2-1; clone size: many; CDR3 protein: CSAERTGVYNEQFF; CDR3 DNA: TGCAGCGCAGAGCGGACAGGGGTCTACAATGAGCAGTTCTTC